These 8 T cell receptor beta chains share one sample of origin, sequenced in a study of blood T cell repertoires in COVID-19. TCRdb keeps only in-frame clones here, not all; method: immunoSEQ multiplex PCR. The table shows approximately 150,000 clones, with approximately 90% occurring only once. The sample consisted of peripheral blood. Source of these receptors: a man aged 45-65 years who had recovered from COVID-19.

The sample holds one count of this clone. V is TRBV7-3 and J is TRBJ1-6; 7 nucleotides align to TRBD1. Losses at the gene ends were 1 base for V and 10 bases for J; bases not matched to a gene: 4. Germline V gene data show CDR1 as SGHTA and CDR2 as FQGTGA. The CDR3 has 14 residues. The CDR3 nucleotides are TGTGCCAGCAGCTTAAACAGGGGTGGGTCACCCCTCCACTTT. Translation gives CASSLNRGGSPLHF. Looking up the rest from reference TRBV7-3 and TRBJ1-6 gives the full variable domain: GAGVSQTPSNKVTEKGKYVELRCDPISGHTALYWYRQSLGQGPEFLIYFQGTGAADDSGLPNDRFFAVRPEGSVSTLKIQRTERGDSAVYLCASSLNRGGSPLHFGNGTRLTVT.

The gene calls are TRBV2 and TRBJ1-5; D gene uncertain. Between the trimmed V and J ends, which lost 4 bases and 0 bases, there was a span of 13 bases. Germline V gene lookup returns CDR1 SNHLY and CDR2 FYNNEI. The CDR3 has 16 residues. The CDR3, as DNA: TGTGCCAGCAGTGGCGGTCGTAGAGATAGCAATCAGCCCCAGCATTTT. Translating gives CASSGGRRDSNQPQHF. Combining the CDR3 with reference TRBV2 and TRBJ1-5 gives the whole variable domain EPEVTQTPSHQVTQMGQEVILRCVPISNHLYFYWYRQILGQKVEFLVSFYNNEISEKSEIFDDQFSVERPDGSNFTLKIRSTKLEDSAMYFCASSGGRRDSNQPQHFGDGTRLSIL.

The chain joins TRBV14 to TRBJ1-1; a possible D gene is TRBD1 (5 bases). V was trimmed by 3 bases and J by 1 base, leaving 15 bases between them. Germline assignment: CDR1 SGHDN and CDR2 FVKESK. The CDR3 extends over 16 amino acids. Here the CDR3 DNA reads TGTGCCAGCAGCCAGCCGACAGTGGGAACGAACACTGAAGCTTTCTTT. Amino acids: CASSQPTVGTNTEAFF.

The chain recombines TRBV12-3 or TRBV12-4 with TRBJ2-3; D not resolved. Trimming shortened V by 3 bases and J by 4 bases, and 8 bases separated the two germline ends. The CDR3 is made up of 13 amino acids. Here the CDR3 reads CASSFTASDTQYF. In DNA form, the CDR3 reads TGTGCCAGCAGTTTTACAGCCTCAGATACGCAGTATTTT.

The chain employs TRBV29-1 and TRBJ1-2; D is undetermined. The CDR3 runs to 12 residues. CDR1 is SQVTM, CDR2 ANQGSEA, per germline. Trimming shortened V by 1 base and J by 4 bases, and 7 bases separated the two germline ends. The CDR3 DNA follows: TGCAGCGTTGAAGCCGGGGTCTATGGCTACACCTTC. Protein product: CSVEAGVYGYTF.

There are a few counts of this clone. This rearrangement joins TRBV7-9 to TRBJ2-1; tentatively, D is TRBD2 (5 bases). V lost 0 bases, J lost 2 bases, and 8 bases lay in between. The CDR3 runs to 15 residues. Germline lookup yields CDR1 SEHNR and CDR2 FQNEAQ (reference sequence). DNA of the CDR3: TGTGCCAGCAGCTTAGCGAGGGAGACCTACAATGAGCAGTTCTTC. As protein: CASSLARETYNEQFF. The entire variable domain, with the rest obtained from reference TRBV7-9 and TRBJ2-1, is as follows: DTGVSQNPRHKITKRGQNVTFRCDPISEHNRLYWYRQTLGQGPEFLTYFQNEAQLEKSRLLSDRFSAERPKGSFSTLEIQRTEQGDSAMYLCASSLARETYNEQFFGPGTRLTVL.

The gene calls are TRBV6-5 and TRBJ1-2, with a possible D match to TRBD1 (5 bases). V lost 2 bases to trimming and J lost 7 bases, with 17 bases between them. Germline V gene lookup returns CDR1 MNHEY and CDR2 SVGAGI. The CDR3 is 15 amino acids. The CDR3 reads CASSYPAGQGGGYTF. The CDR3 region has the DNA TGTGCCAGCAGTTACCCTGCGGGGCAGGGCGGTGGCTACACCTTC.

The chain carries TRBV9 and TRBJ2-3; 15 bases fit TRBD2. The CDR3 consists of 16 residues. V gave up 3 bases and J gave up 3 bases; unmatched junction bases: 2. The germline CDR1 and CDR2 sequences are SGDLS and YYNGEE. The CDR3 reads CASSEGLAGGTDTQYF. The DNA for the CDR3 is TGTGCCAGCAGCGAGGGACTAGCGGGAGGAACAGATACGCAGTATTTT.